The 28 T cell receptor beta chains below were found in one sample sequenced in a study of monozygotic twins with cystic fibrosis (dated by TCRdb to the early 2020s). Library preparation used the immunoSEQ multiplex PCR assay. TCRdb mirrors the immuneACCESS table, restricted to in-frame sequences. Some clones are absent from its copies; in checked studies, under half trace to an unresolved V gene, and the reason for the others is unknown. The sample yields around 20,000 clones; around nine tenths were counted once. In total, the top ten clones hold around 1.2% of the sample. The source material was blood. The receptors derive from a woman younger than 45 with cystic fibrosis.

CDR3 sequence (DNA): TGTGCCAGCAGCTTGGGGCCAGGGAACGGGGAGCTGTTTTTT. Its protein product is CASSLGPGNGELFF. The V and J genes are TRBV5-4 and TRBJ2-2, with D perhaps TRBD1 (5 bases). The CDR3 consists of 14 residues. The V gene lost 0 bases and the J gene lost 7 bases, with 10 bases spanning the gap. Germline V gene lookup returns CDR1 SGHNT and CDR2 YYREEE (reference sequence). The full variable domain, with the rest looked up from reference TRBV5-4 and TRBJ2-2, is ETGVTQSPTHLIKTRGQQVTLRCSSQSGHNTVSWYQQALGQGPQFIFQYYREEENGRGNFPPRFSGLQFPNYSSELNVNALELDDSALYLCASSLGPGNGELFFGEGSRLTVL.

The rearrangement joins TRBV7-4 to TRBJ1-5; TRBD1 agrees at 9 bases. After removal of 3 bases from V and 7 bases from J, the junction contained 7 bases not matched to a gene. Germline V gene data show CDR1 as SGHVT and CDR2 as SQSDAQ. This CDR3 has 15 amino acids. The CDR3 loop reads CASSLTRDRDQPQHF. The DNA of the CDR3 is TGTGCCAGCAGCTTGACGAGGGACAGGGACCAGCCCCAGCATTTT.

The rearrangement joins TRBV18 to TRBJ1-2; D gene ambiguous. The germline V gene encodes CDR1 KGHSH and CDR2 LQKENI. Trimming stripped 5 bases from V and 7 bases from J, with 17 bases between. The CDR3 covers 14 residues. This CDR3 reads CASSTSGSVAGYTF. CDR3 sequence (DNA): TGTGCCAGCTCAACCTCGGGAAGTGTGGCTGGCTACACCTTC.

The J gene is TRBJ2-3, the V gene TRBV5-5; 8 nucleotides match TRBD2. Germline assignment: CDR1 SGHKS and CDR2 YYEKEE (reference sequence). The CDR3 length is 15 residues. The V and J ends lost 3 bases and 5 bases, in that order; junction bases with no gene match: 8. DNA for the CDR3: TGTGCCAGCAGCTCGTCGGGGGGGCGCAGAGATACGCAGTATTTT. Encoded protein: CASSSSGGRRDTQYF.

This clone has a single count. The chain employs TRBV5-1 and TRBJ2-3, with D unclear. This CDR3 has 11 amino acids. The germline V gene has CDR1 SGHRS and CDR2 YFSETQ. The V end was cut by 2 bases, the J end by 13 bases, with 11 bases between. The CDR3 here is CASSLGSKEYF. The CDR3 region has the DNA TGCGCCAGCAGCTTAGGTTCAAAGGAGTATTTT.

This clone was counted only a few times. The chain couples TRBV5-1 to TRBJ2-7, with D perhaps matching TRBD2 (6 bases). Trimming removed 2 bases from V and 2 bases from J, with 14 bases in between. The germline V gene has CDR1 SGHRS and CDR2 YFSETQ. The CDR3 length is 15 residues. CDR3 amino acids: CASSFLTSQTYEQYF. In DNA form, the CDR3 reads TGCGCCAGCAGCTTCCTGACTAGTCAGACCTACGAGCAGTACTTC. Full variable domain (remainder filled in from reference TRBV5-1 and TRBJ2-7): KAGVTQTPRYLIKTRGQQVTLSCSPISGHRSVSWYQQTPGQGLQFLFEYFSETQRNKGNFPGRFSGRQFSNSRSEMNVSTLELGDSALYLCASSFLTSQTYEQYFGPGTRLTVT.

This clone appeared a few times. The chain is built from TRBV4-1 and TRBJ1-2; 7 nucleotides align to TRBD1. V gave up 4 bases and J gave up 2 bases; unmatched junction bases: 4. CDR1 MGHRA and CDR2 YSYEKL come from the germline V gene. The length of the CDR3 is 14 residues. The CDR3 DNA reads as TGCGCCAGCAGCCCCCGACAGGGAAACTATGGCTACACCTTC. Translated: CASSPRQGNYGYTF.

V is TRBV11-2 and J is TRBJ2-4; maybe TRBD2 (6 bases). V lost 6 bases, J lost 7 bases, and 16 bases lay in between. Germline V gives CDR1 SGHAT, CDR2 FQNNGV. This CDR3 has 14 residues. In DNA form, the CDR3 reads TGTGCCAGCAGTTCCCTCGTCCGGGAGAACATTCAGTACTTC. It translates to CASSSLVRENIQYF.

The chain links TRBV19 to TRBJ1-2, with D uncertain. Trimming took 4 bases from V and 8 from J, leaving 17 bases between them. CDR3 length equals 14 residues. The germline V gene has CDR1 LNHDA and CDR2 SQIVND (reference sequence). The CDR3 coding sequence is TGTGCCAGTAGTAGTCGATGGGCCGACGAGGGCTACACCTTC. It encodes CASSSRWADEGYTF.

This clone has a handful of counts. V and J are TRBV4-1 and TRBJ1-5; 9 positions match TRBD1. CDR1 MGHRA and CDR2 YSYEKL come from the germline V gene. The CDR3 is 16 amino acids. Losses at the gene ends were 1 base for V and 6 bases for J; bases not matched to a gene: 7. The CDR3 nucleotides read TGCGCCAGCAGCCAAGCCGGACAGGGGATGAGTCAGCCCCAGCATTTT. Translation: CASSQAGQGMSQPQHF.

This clone was detected once. The chain combines TRBV7-2 with TRBJ1-2; D gene uncertain. CDR3 size: 13 residues. Between the trimmed V and J ends, which lost 5 bases and 3 bases, there was a span of 10 bases. The germline gives CDR1 SGHTA, CDR2 FQGNSA. CDR3 amino acids: CASSPDADYGYTF. The CDR3 nucleotides read TGTGCCAGCAGCCCCGACGCCGACTATGGCTACACCTTC.

This clone has a single count. The chain carries TRBV7-8 and TRBJ1-1, with D possibly matching TRBD1 (5 bases). V lost 4 bases and J 1 base, leaving 7 bases between the germline ends. CDR1 SGHVS and CDR2 FQNEAQ come from the germline V gene. The CDR3 is made up of 13 amino acids. The DNA for the CDR3 is TGTGCCAGCAGCTCGGGGCGGAACACTGAAGCTTTCTTT. This gives the protein CASSSGRNTEAFF.

The count of this clone is one. This chain connects TRBV19 to TRBJ1-6; weak D call: TRBD1 (5 bases). Looked up from germline, CDR1 is LNHDA and CDR2 is SQIVND (reference sequence). CDR3 size: 16 residues. Trimming left V 3 bases short and J 0 bases short, with 9 bases between. This chain's CDR3 is CASSIGGSSYNSPLHF. CDR3 bases: TGTGCCAGTAGTATCGGGGGGAGCTCCTATAATTCACCCCTCCACTTT.

The J gene is TRBJ1-2, the V gene TRBV28; possible D gene TRBD1, 6 bases. Germline V gene sequence: CDR1 MDHEN, CDR2 SYDVKM. Between the trimmed V and J ends, which lost 1 base and 7 bases, there was a span of 13 bases. The length of the CDR3 is 14 residues. The CDR3 loop reads CASSLYGAGAGYTF. Here the CDR3 DNA reads TGTGCCAGCAGTTTATATGGCGCGGGGGCTGGCTACACCTTC.

The chain employs TRBV28 and TRBJ2-5; 8 positions match TRBD2. Germline V gene lookup returns CDR1 MDHEN and CDR2 SYDVKM. J was trimmed by 1 base and V by 8 bases; bases with no gene match: 3. The CDR3 sequence is 13 residues long. CDR3: CASGGGFQETQYF. In DNA, the CDR3 is TGTGCCAGCGGCGGGGGGTTCCAAGAGACCCAGTACTTC. Full variable domain (missing parts from reference TRBV28 and TRBJ2-5): DVKVTQSSRYLVKRTGEKVFLECVQDMDHENMFWYRQDPGLGLRLIYFSYDVKMKEKGDIPEGYSVSREKKERFSLILESASTNQTSMYLCASGGGFQETQYFGPGTRLLVL.

The chain combines TRBV28 with TRBJ1-2; possibly TRBD1 for D (6 bases). Trimming pared 0 bases from V and 7 bases from J, leaving 12 bases between. There are 14 residues in the CDR3. CDR1 MDHEN and CDR2 SYDVKM come from the germline V gene. The CDR3 DNA reads TGTGCCAGCAGTTTATGGCAGGGGAGAGGTGGCTACACCTTC. Encoded protein: CASSLWQGRGGYTF.

The chain links TRBV4-1 to TRBJ2-7; D possibly corresponds to TRBD2 (5 bases). This CDR3 comprises 16 residues. Germline lookup yields CDR1 MGHRA and CDR2 YSYEKL. The V and J ends lost 1 base and 1 base respectively, with 14 bases between them. The CDR3 here is CASSQVPGMRSYEQYF. Here the CDR3 DNA reads TGCGCCAGCAGCCAAGTCCCGGGGATGCGGTCCTACGAGCAGTACTTC.

This sequence joins TRBV5-6 and TRBJ2-7; TRBD1 aligns across 8 bases. Germline trimming cut 3 bases from V and 5 bases from J; bases unmatched to any gene: 10. There are 15 residues in the CDR3. In germline, CDR1 is SGHDT, CDR2 YYEEEE. The CDR3 DNA follows: TGTGCCAGCAGCTCCCGGGACAGGTCGCTCCACGAGCAGTACTTC. Its protein product is CASSSRDRSLHEQYF.

This clone was recorded only once. The chain joins TRBV7-2 to TRBJ2-7; D uncertain. Trimming pared 2 bases from V and 12 bases from J, leaving 11 bases between. This CDR3 contains 11 residues. Germline V gene data show CDR1 as SGHTA and CDR2 as FQGNSA. The CDR3 DNA reads as TGTGCCAGCAGCTTATCTCGAGAGTTGTACTTC. Translation gives CASSLSRELYF.

This chain uses TRBV7-9 with TRBJ1-2, with D maybe TRBD1 (5 bases). This CDR3 contains 13 residues. V lost 5 bases and J 4 bases, leaving 11 bases between the germline ends. Germline lookup yields CDR1 SEHNR and CDR2 FQNEAQ (reference sequence). The CDR3 here is CASSPLGVYGYTF. The DNA for the CDR3 is TGTGCCAGCAGCCCTTTAGGGGTCTATGGCTACACCTTC.

The chain links TRBV6-1 to TRBJ2-7, with unresolved D. Between the trimmed V and J ends, which lost 4 bases and 3 bases, there was a span of 7 bases. The CDR3 sequence is 12 residues long. Germline-derived CDR1 and CDR2 are MNHNS and SASEGT. The CDR3 region is CASSVDGYEQYF. The CDR3 DNA reads TGTGCCAGCAGTGTGGATGGCTACGAGCAGTACTTC.

The rearrangement uses TRBV7-9 and TRBJ1-4; a weak D match, TRBD1 (5 bases). Per the germline V gene, CDR1 is SEHNR and CDR2 is FQNEAQ (reference sequence). V lost 1 base and J lost 10, with 13 bases in between. The length of the CDR3 is 14 residues. CDR3 protein: CASSLELPGGKLFF. The CDR3 nucleotides read TGTGCCAGCAGCTTAGAGTTGCCGGGGGGAAAACTGTTTTTT.

On this clone itself: A read error may produce the germline difference seen at one junction end. The V call is TRBV2, the J call TRBJ1-6, with D uncertain. From germline, CDR1 is SNHLY and CDR2 FYNNEI. This CDR3 comprises 15 residues. The CDR3 nucleotides are TGTGCCAGCAGACACCGGGTCTCCAATAATTCACCCCTCCACTTT. It translates to CASRHRVSNNSPLHF.

V and J are TRBV15 and TRBJ2-1; D ambiguous. Germline CDR1 LNHNV, CDR2 YYDKDF (reference sequence). This CDR3 has 13 residues. V was trimmed by 3 bases and J by 6 bases, leaving 9 bases between them. CDR3 nucleotides: TGTGCCACCAGCAGGGGCAGTTCCAATGAGCAGTTCTTC. Amino acids: CATSRGSSNEQFF. The full variable domain, rest sourced from reference TRBV15 and TRBJ2-1, is DAMVIQNPRYQVTQFGKPVTLSCSQTLNHNVMYWYQQKSSQAPKLLFHYYDKDFNNEADTPDNFQSRRPNTSFCFLDIRSPGLGDTAMYLCATSRGSSNEQFFGPGTRLTVL.

This clone came up once. The CDR3 region is CASSVNDRVGYTF. Written as DNA, the CDR3 is TGTGCCAGCAGTGTAAACGACAGGGTCGGCTACACCTTC. The chain uses TRBV27 and TRBJ1-2; 7 bases map to TRBD1. This CDR3 region has 13 residues. V lost 5 bases and J lost 8; bases outside the gene matches: 8. Germline assignment: CDR1 MNHEY and CDR2 SMNVEV (reference sequence).

The chain combines TRBV2 with TRBJ1-2; TRBD1 matches 11 bases. J lost 10 bases, V lost 6 bases, and 7 bases had no gene match. The V gene's germline CDR1 is SNHLY and CDR2 FYNNEI. The CDR3 totals 13 residues. CDR3 residues: CASRVRTGGDYTF. The CDR3 coding sequence is TGTGCCAGCAGAGTCCGGACAGGGGGCGACTACACCTTC.

This chain links TRBV4-1 with TRBJ2-3; 8 bases align to TRBD1. Germline CDR1 MGHRA, CDR2 YSYEKL. The CDR3 runs to 16 residues. The trim removed 0 bases at V and 3 bases at J, leaving 5 bases unmatched. The DNA of the CDR3 is TGCGCCAGCAGCCAAGAGGGGCAGGGGGCGACAGATACGCAGTATTTT. It encodes CASSQEGQGATDTQYF.

V usage is TRBV4-1 and J usage is TRBJ1-6, with 8 bases that match TRBD1. The ends lost 0 bases at V and 9 bases at J; junction bases unmatched: 10. Germline V gives CDR1 MGHRA, CDR2 YSYEKL. This CDR3 is 17 amino acids long. CDR3 loop: CASSQDRTGRMSSPLHF. The CDR3 DNA follows: TGCGCCAGCAGCCAAGATCGGACAGGGAGAATGAGTTCACCCCTCCACTTT.